Listed here is a single T cell receptor beta chain. Method: immunoSEQ multiplex PCR; TCRdb's copy keeps in-frame clones and lacks some. The table has about 110,000 clones, 85% to 95% seen once. The data were taken from a study of T cell changes during pregnancy in multiple sclerosis. The CDR3 extends over 16 amino acids. Trimming cost V 5 bases and J 4 bases; bases outside gene matches: 8. Per the germline V gene, CDR1 is SEHNR and CDR2 is FQNEAQ (reference sequence). J is TRBJ2-1 and V is TRBV7-9, with 10 bases identical to TRBD1. The specimen comprised peripheral blood, sampled after pregnancy. The sequence was obtained from a female donor with multiple sclerosis, enrolled in a pregnancy study. CDR3 region: CASSPGTGVLYNEQFF. Here the CDR3 DNA reads TGTGCCAGCAGCCCCGGGACAGGGGTATTATACAATGAGCAGTTCTTC.